A selection of T cell receptor beta chains follows, all from one sample in a study of T cells after yellow fever vaccination. Using its own MiXCR run on the 5' RACE reads, TCRdb lists one record per CDR3 protein. Of under 700,000 distinct CDR3 sequences detected, around 17% appear once; the ten largest clones hold approximately 15%. This specimen was PBMCs, taken 5 to 6 days after the first yellow fever vaccination. These receptors were obtained from a man between 18 and 29 years old who received the YFV17D yellow fever vaccine. Both conserved end residues are part of each CDR3. D genes are given only for firm matches. Where a row states a size, it is once, few, many or the class of an expanded clone; other rows omit it.

V gene: TRBV4-1; CDR3 length: 14; D gene: .; J gene: TRBJ2-3; clone size: many; CDR3 DNA: TGCGCCAGCAGCCTCCTGGGGACCGCAGATACGCAGTATTTT; CDR3 protein: CASSLLGTADTQYF
V gene: TRBV5-5; CDR3 length: 17; D gene: TRBD2; J gene: TRBJ2-5; clone size: .; CDR3 DNA: TGTGCCAGCAGGATAAACCTTCTAGCGGGGGGGAAAGAGACCCAGTACTTC; CDR3 protein: CASRINLLAGGKETQYF
V gene: TRBV4-3; CDR3 length: 15; D gene: .; J gene: TRBJ2-5; clone size: .; CDR3 DNA: TGCGCCAGCAGCCAAGATGTGGGGACACTAGAGACCCAGTACTTC; CDR3 protein: CASSQDVGTLETQYF
V gene: TRBV6-1; CDR3 length: 15; D gene: .; J gene: TRBJ1-1; clone size: .; CDR3 DNA: TGTGCCAGCAGTGACACCGGGGGAAGGGACACTGAAGCTTTCTTT; CDR3 protein: CASSDTGGRDTEAFF
V gene: TRBV12-5; CDR3 length: 17; D gene: .; J gene: TRBJ2-2; clone size: few; CDR3 DNA: TGTGCTAGTGGGTCCCCGAGGGGTTTAAGTAACACCGGGGAGCTGTTTTTT; CDR3 protein: CASGSPRGLSNTGELFF
V gene: TRBV4-3; CDR3 length: 13; D gene: .; J gene: TRBJ2-4; clone size: few; CDR3 DNA: TGCGCCAGCAGCGGCCTCAACAAAAACATTCAGTACTTC; CDR3 protein: CASSGLNKNIQYF
V gene: TRBV12-3/TRBV12-4; CDR3 length: 14; D gene: TRBD1; J gene: TRBJ2-5; clone size: few; CDR3 DNA: TGTGCCAGCAGCTCTAGGGACAGGGTAGAGACCCAGTACTTC; CDR3 protein: CASSSRDRVETQYF
V gene: TRBV25-1; CDR3 length: 14; D gene: .; J gene: TRBJ2-7; clone size: few; CDR3 DNA: TGTGCCAGCAGTCCCTCCGGGGAGGTGGGTGAGCAGTACTTC; CDR3 protein: CASSPSGEVGEQYF
V gene: TRBV19; CDR3 length: 15; D gene: TRBD2; J gene: TRBJ2-3; clone size: few; CDR3 DNA: TGTGCCAGTAGAACATACGGGGGGGCCTCAGATACGCAGTATTTT; CDR3 protein: CASRTYGGASDTQYF
V gene: TRBV9; CDR3 length: 15; D gene: .; J gene: TRBJ2-5; clone size: few; CDR3 DNA: TGTGCCAGCAGCGTAGGAGGCGGTGGCCAAGAGACCCAGTACTTC; CDR3 protein: CASSVGGGGQETQYF
V gene: TRBV27; CDR3 length: 18; D gene: .; J gene: TRBJ1-1; clone size: few; CDR3 DNA: TGTGCCAGCAGTTTATTTCCAGGCAAGCCAAAGGTGGGCACTGAAGCTTTCTTT; CDR3 protein: CASSLFPGKPKVGTEAFF
V gene: TRBV7-9; CDR3 length: 12; D gene: .; J gene: TRBJ1-3; clone size: many; CDR3 DNA: TGTGCCAGCAGCTCAGGTGGAAACACCATATATTTT; CDR3 protein: CASSSGGNTIYF
V gene: TRBV29-1; CDR3 length: 13; D gene: .; J gene: TRBJ1-2; clone size: few; CDR3 DNA: TGCAGCGGATGGATAGTGGATAACTATGGCTACACCTTC; CDR3 protein: CSGWIVDNYGYTF
V gene: TRBV20-1; CDR3 length: 14; D gene: .; J gene: TRBJ1-4; clone size: .; CDR3 DNA: TGCAGTGCTACACCCGGACAGCTCGGGGAAAAACTGTTTTTT; CDR3 protein: CSATPGQLGEKLFF
V gene: TRBV6-1; CDR3 length: 14; D gene: .; J gene: TRBJ2-3; clone size: .; CDR3 DNA: TGTGCCAGCAGTGTCGGCAGGGCGTCAAATACGCAGTATTTT; CDR3 protein: CASSVGRASNTQYF
V gene: TRBV7-6; CDR3 length: 16; D gene: .; J gene: TRBJ2-3; clone size: few; CDR3 DNA: TGTGCCCCCACCCCCCCCCGGCAGGGAGACACAGATACGCAGTATTTT; CDR3 protein: CAPTPPRQGDTDTQYF
V gene: TRBV29-1; CDR3 length: 13; D gene: .; J gene: TRBJ2-7; clone size: few; CDR3 DNA: TGCAGCGTTGAGACGGGCCGGGGATACGAGCAGTACTTC; CDR3 protein: CSVETGRGYEQYF
V gene: TRBV5-5; CDR3 length: 16; D gene: .; J gene: TRBJ2-5; clone size: .; CDR3 DNA: TGTGCCAGCAGCTTGGAAAGGCGGAGAACAAGAGAGACCCAGTACTTC; CDR3 protein: CASSLERRRTRETQYF
V gene: TRBV18; CDR3 length: 14; D gene: TRBD1; J gene: TRBJ2-7; clone size: few; CDR3 DNA: TGTGCCAGCCAGAAGGACAGGGCAGAGTCCGAGCAGTACTTC; CDR3 protein: CASQKDRAESEQYF
V gene: TRBV24-1; CDR3 length: 14; D gene: .; J gene: TRBJ2-1; clone size: .; CDR3 DNA: TGTGCCACCAATGGCGGGTCCAACTACAATGAGCAGTTCTTC; CDR3 protein: CATNGGSNYNEQFF
V gene: TRBV20-1; CDR3 length: 11; D gene: TRBD1; J gene: TRBJ1-2; clone size: few; CDR3 DNA: TGCAGTGCCACCAGGGGGTTCGGCTACACCTTC; CDR3 protein: CSATRGFGYTF
V gene: TRBV4-1; CDR3 length: 17; D gene: TRBD2; J gene: TRBJ2-7; clone size: .; CDR3 DNA: TGCGCCAGCAGCCAAGTCCTCCCTAGCGGGGTTTGGTACGAGCAGTACTTC; CDR3 protein: CASSQVLPSGVWYEQYF
V gene: TRBV7-9; CDR3 length: 15; D gene: TRBD1; J gene: TRBJ2-1; clone size: many; CDR3 DNA: TGTGCCAGCAGCGCCCCGATGGACAGGGCAAATGAGCAGTTCTTC; CDR3 protein: CASSAPMDRANEQFF
V gene: TRBV4-1; CDR3 length: 16; D gene: TRBD1; J gene: TRBJ2-5; clone size: few; CDR3 DNA: TGCGCCAGCAGCTCCCGGACAGGGAGAGGCGGCGAGACCCAGTACTTC; CDR3 protein: CASSSRTGRGGETQYF
V gene: TRBV2; CDR3 length: 17; D gene: .; J gene: TRBJ2-3; clone size: few; CDR3 DNA: TGTGCCAGCAGGACTAGGGGTGGCTGGGCTAGCACAGATACGCAGTATTTT; CDR3 protein: CASRTRGGWASTDTQYF
V gene: TRBV5-1; CDR3 length: 15; D gene: .; J gene: TRBJ2-1; clone size: many; CDR3 DNA: TGCGCCAGCAGCTTGGGACTAGACTCCTACAATGAGCAGTTCTTC; CDR3 protein: CASSLGLDSYNEQFF
V gene: TRBV6-1; CDR3 length: 15; D gene: TRBD1; J gene: TRBJ1-1; clone size: few; CDR3 DNA: TGTGCCAGCAGTGATCCGGGACAGGGATCTGCTGAAGCTTTCTTT; CDR3 protein: CASSDPGQGSAEAFF
V gene: TRBV20-1; CDR3 length: 14; D gene: .; J gene: TRBJ1-5; clone size: .; CDR3 DNA: TGCAGTGCTCGAGGTCTACCAGGGAATCAGCCCCAGCATTTT; CDR3 protein: CSARGLPGNQPQHF
V gene: TRBV20-1; CDR3 length: 16; D gene: .; J gene: TRBJ1-4; clone size: few; CDR3 DNA: TGCAGTGCTAGTAGGGGTTCGCCAGGGATTAATGAAAAACTGTTTTTT; CDR3 protein: CSASRGSPGINEKLFF
V gene: TRBV6-5; CDR3 length: 16; D gene: .; J gene: TRBJ2-3; clone size: few; CDR3 DNA: TGTGCCAGCAGTTACTCGGATACGGGGAGTGGAGATACGCAGTATTTT; CDR3 protein: CASSYSDTGSGDTQYF
V gene: TRBV4-1; CDR3 length: 15; D gene: .; J gene: TRBJ2-1; clone size: few; CDR3 DNA: TGCGCCAGCAGCCAAGTTACTCGGGGGGCCGACGAGCAGTTCTTC; CDR3 protein: CASSQVTRGADEQFF
V gene: TRBV4-3; CDR3 length: 15; D gene: .; J gene: TRBJ2-2; clone size: few; CDR3 DNA: TGCGCCAGCAGCTCCCATTTTGGTGGCTCCGGGGAGCTGTTTTTT; CDR3 protein: CASSSHFGGSGELFF
V gene: TRBV18; CDR3 length: 14; D gene: .; J gene: TRBJ1-1; clone size: few; CDR3 DNA: TGTGCCAGCTCACCACCGGGGATTAACACTGAAGCTTTCTTT; CDR3 protein: CASSPPGINTEAFF
V gene: TRBV6-5; CDR3 length: 14; D gene: TRBD2; J gene: TRBJ2-5; clone size: many; CDR3 DNA: TGTGCCAGCAGTTACGATGGGGGGGAAGAGACCCAGTACTTC; CDR3 protein: CASSYDGGEETQYF
V gene: TRBV9; CDR3 length: 11; D gene: .; J gene: TRBJ1-2; clone size: many; CDR3 DNA: TGTGCCAGCAGCGTAAACTATGGCTACACCTTC; CDR3 protein: CASSVNYGYTF
V gene: TRBV4-1; CDR3 length: 13; D gene: .; J gene: TRBJ1-6; clone size: .; CDR3 DNA: TGCGCCAGCAGCCAAGGGTCAGCTTCACCCCTCCACTTT; CDR3 protein: CASSQGSASPLHF
V gene: TRBV6-1; CDR3 length: 14; D gene: .; J gene: TRBJ2-7; clone size: many; CDR3 DNA: TGTGCCAGCAGCCCCGGTCTGGCTCCCTACGAGCAGTACTTC; CDR3 protein: CASSPGLAPYEQYF
V gene: TRBV7-6; CDR3 length: 15; D gene: .; J gene: TRBJ1-1; clone size: .; CDR3 DNA: TGTGCCAGCAGCTTTCGACCTTATGAAAGCACTGAAGCTTTCTTT; CDR3 protein: CASSFRPYESTEAFF
V gene: TRBV5-1; CDR3 length: 14; D gene: TRBD2; J gene: TRBJ2-3; clone size: few; CDR3 DNA: TGCGCCAGCAGACTTAGCGGGGGCACAGATACGCAGTATTTT; CDR3 protein: CASRLSGGTDTQYF
V gene: TRBV7-3; CDR3 length: 14; D gene: .; J gene: TRBJ1-4; clone size: few; CDR3 DNA: TGTGCCAGCAGCTTAATTCCCCTCGGTGAAAAACTGTTTTTT; CDR3 protein: CASSLIPLGEKLFF
V gene: TRBV13; CDR3 length: 16; D gene: .; J gene: TRBJ1-3; clone size: .; CDR3 DNA: TGTGCCAGCAGACCGCCCCGGTCCCCGACTGGAAACACCATATATTTT; CDR3 protein: CASRPPRSPTGNTIYF
V gene: TRBV6-2/TRBV6-3; CDR3 length: 15; D gene: TRBD1; J gene: TRBJ2-3; clone size: few; CDR3 DNA: TGTGCCAGCAGTTACTCTGGGACAGGGAGAGATACGCAGTATTTT; CDR3 protein: CASSYSGTGRDTQYF
V gene: TRBV4-1; CDR3 length: 17; D gene: TRBD1; J gene: TRBJ2-5; clone size: few; CDR3 DNA: TGCGCCAGCAGCCAAGAAAGGACAGGGGGTATTGAAGAGACCCAGTACTTC; CDR3 protein: CASSQERTGGIEETQYF
V gene: TRBV7-9; CDR3 length: 15; D gene: TRBD1; J gene: TRBJ2-3; clone size: few; CDR3 DNA: TGTGCCAGCAGCGCCGGGACAGGGGTTCCAGATACGCAGTATTTT; CDR3 protein: CASSAGTGVPDTQYF
V gene: TRBV7-9; CDR3 length: 16; D gene: .; J gene: TRBJ2-7; clone size: .; CDR3 DNA: TGTGCCAGCAGCGCGCGGAGGTACGTCGGGGATGGTGAGCAGTACTTC; CDR3 protein: CASSARRYVGDGEQYF
V gene: TRBV7-6; CDR3 length: 17; D gene: TRBD1; J gene: TRBJ2-5; clone size: few; CDR3 DNA: TGTGCCAGCAGCCGTAGATACGGACAGGCCGTGGGGGAGACCCAGTACTTC; CDR3 protein: CASSRRYGQAVGETQYF
V gene: TRBV20-1; CDR3 length: 11; D gene: .; J gene: TRBJ2-5; clone size: few; CDR3 DNA: TGCAGTGCATCCGGGATAGAGACCCAGTACTTC; CDR3 protein: CSASGIETQYF
V gene: TRBV29-1; CDR3 length: 15; D gene: .; J gene: TRBJ1-2; clone size: few; CDR3 DNA: TGCAGCGTTGAAGATCATTTTTGGAAAGGGGTCGGCTACACCTTC; CDR3 protein: CSVEDHFWKGVGYTF
V gene: TRBV7-2; CDR3 length: 11; D gene: .; J gene: TRBJ1-1; clone size: .; CDR3 DNA: TGTGCCAGCAGCTTATACGCTGAAGCTTTCTTT; CDR3 protein: CASSLYAEAFF
V gene: TRBV4-3; CDR3 length: 15; D gene: TRBD1; J gene: TRBJ2-5; clone size: .; CDR3 DNA: TGCGCCAGCAGCCAAGATAACCAGGGGGAAGAGACCCAGTACTTC; CDR3 protein: CASSQDNQGEETQYF
V gene: TRBV5-1; CDR3 length: 14; D gene: .; J gene: TRBJ2-7; clone size: .; CDR3 DNA: TGCGCCAGCAGCTTCACAGAGTACTCCTACGAGCAGTACTTC; CDR3 protein: CASSFTEYSYEQYF
V gene: TRBV11-2; CDR3 length: 16; D gene: .; J gene: TRBJ2-5; clone size: once; CDR3 DNA: TGTGCCAGCACAACACCCAGGACCTCGATGAAGGAGACCCAGTACTTC; CDR3 protein: CASTTPRTSMKETQYF
V gene: TRBV11-2; CDR3 length: 18; D gene: TRBD2; J gene: TRBJ2-2; clone size: many; CDR3 DNA: TGTGCCAGCAGCTTCTCGACTAGCGGGGCTTTTGGGTCCGGGGAGCTGTTTTTT; CDR3 protein: CASSFSTSGAFGSGELFF
V gene: TRBV6-2/TRBV6-3; CDR3 length: 15; D gene: .; J gene: TRBJ1-5; clone size: .; CDR3 DNA: TGTGCCAGCAACCCTCTCCGGGGTGGCAATCAGCCCCAGCATTTT; CDR3 protein: CASNPLRGGNQPQHF
V gene: TRBV6-2/TRBV6-3; CDR3 length: 14; D gene: .; J gene: TRBJ1-1; clone size: .; CDR3 DNA: TGTGCCAGCAGTTTGCAACAGGTGTTGAGGGAAGCTTTCTTT; CDR3 protein: CASSLQQVLREAFF